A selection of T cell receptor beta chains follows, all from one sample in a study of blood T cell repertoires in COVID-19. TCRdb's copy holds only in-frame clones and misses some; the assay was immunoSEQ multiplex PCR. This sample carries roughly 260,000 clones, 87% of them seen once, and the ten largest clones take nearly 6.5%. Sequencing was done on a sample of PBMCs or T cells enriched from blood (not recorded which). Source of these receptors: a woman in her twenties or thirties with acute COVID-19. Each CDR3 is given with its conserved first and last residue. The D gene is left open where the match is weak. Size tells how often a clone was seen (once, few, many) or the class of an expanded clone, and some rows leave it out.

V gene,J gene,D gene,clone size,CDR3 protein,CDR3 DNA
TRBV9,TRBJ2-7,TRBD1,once,CASSAGTGRGEQYF,TGTGCCAGCAGCGCCGGGACAGGGAGAGGCGAGCAGTACTTC
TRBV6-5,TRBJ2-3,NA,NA,CASSSGLIGADTQYF,TGTGCCAGCAGTTCCGGACTAATAGGGGCCGATACGCAGTATTTT
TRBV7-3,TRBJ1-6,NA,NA,CASSEGRLGSPLHF,TGTGCCAGCAGCGAGGGCAGGTTGGGTTCACCCCTCCACTTT
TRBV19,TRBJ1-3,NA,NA,CASSIRDSSLSGNTIYF,TGTGCCAGTAGTATACGAGACAGTTCCCTATCTGGAAACACCATATATTTT
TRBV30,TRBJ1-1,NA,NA,CAWQYRVDTEAFF,TGTGCCTGGCAGTACAGGGTGGACACTGAAGCTTTCTTT
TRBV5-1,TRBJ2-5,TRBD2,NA,CASSLSLAGGPGTGETQYF,TGCGCCAGCAGCTTGTCCCTAGCGGGGGGGCCTGGCACCGGAGAGACCCAGTACTTC
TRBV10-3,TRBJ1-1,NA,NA,CAISTGVNTEAFF,TGTGCCATCAGTACAGGAGTTAACACTGAAGCTTTCTTT
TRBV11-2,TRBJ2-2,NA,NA,CASSPSSARDTGELFF,TGTGCCAGCAGCCCCTCAAGTGCGAGGGACACCGGGGAGCTGTTTTTT
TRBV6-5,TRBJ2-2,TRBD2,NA,CASSYFSGVNTGELFF,TGTGCCAGCAGTTACTTTAGCGGGGTGAACACCGGGGAGCTGTTTTTT
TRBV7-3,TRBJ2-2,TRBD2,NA,CASSTGLAGVGTGELFF,TGTGCCAGCAGCACTGGACTAGCGGGAGTTGGTACCGGGGAGCTGTTTTTT
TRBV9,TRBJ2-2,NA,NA,CASSPNPQGNTGELFF,TGTGCCAGCAGCCCTAATCCACAGGGTAACACCGGGGAGCTGTTTTTT
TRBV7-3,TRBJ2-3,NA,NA,CASSRAGGSTDTQYF,TGTGCCAGCAGCCGCGCCGGGGGTAGCACAGATACGCAGTATTTT
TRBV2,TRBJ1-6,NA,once,CASRAGQGHSPLHF,TGTGCCAGCAGAGCGGGACAAGGCCATTCACCCCTCCACTTT
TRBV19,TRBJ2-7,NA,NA,CASSIETNTYEQYF,TGTGCCAGTAGTATAGAAACAAATACCTACGAGCAGTACTTC
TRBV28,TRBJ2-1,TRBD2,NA,CASSPGLAGGSNEQFF,TGTGCCAGCAGTCCAGGACTAGCGGGAGGATCCAATGAGCAGTTCTTC
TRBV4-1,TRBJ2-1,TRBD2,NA,CASSQEGTGTSGGSYNEQFF,TGCGCCAGCAGCCAAGAAGGGACTGGGACTAGCGGTGGCTCCTACAATGAGCAGTTCTTC
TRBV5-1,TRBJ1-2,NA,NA,CASSLPGVDGYTF,TGCGCCAGCAGCTTGCCAGGGGTGGATGGCTACACCTTC
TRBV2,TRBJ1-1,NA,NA,CASSAGWGNTEAFF,TGTGCCAGCAGCGCGGGTTGGGGGAACACTGAAGCTTTCTTT
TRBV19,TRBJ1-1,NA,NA,CASSIQGPNTEAFF,TGTGCCAGTAGTATTCAGGGGCCGAACACTGAAGCTTTCTTT
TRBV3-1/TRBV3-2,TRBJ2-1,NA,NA,CASSQGGAYNEQFF,TGTGCCAGCAGCCAAGGGGGCGCCTACAATGAGCAGTTCTTC
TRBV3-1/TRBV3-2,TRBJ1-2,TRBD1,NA,CASSQFGRGLGYTF,TGTGCCAGCAGCCAATTCGGCAGGGGGCTCGGCTACACCTTC
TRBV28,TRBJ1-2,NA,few,CASSPLTSGNYGYTF,TGTGCCAGCAGTCCTCTTACCTCGGGTAACTATGGCTACACCTTC
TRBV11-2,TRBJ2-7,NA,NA,CASSLDRPREEQYF,TGTGCCAGCAGCTTAGACAGGCCCCGGGAGGAGCAGTACTTC
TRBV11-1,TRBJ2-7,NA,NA,CASSYTRGYNYEQYF,TGTGCCAGCAGCTACACCAGGGGTTACAACTACGAGCAGTACTTC
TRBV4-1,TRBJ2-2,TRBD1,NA,CASSQNRGTGELFF,TGCGCCAGCAGCCAGAACAGGGGCACCGGGGAGCTGTTTTTT
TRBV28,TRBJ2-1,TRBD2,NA,CASSSGGTDSYNEQFF,TGTGCCAGCAGTTCCGGGGGGACGGACTCCTACAATGAGCAGTTCTTC
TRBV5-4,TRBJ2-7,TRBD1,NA,CASSSGTGALYEQYF,TGTGCCAGCAGCTCCGGGACAGGGGCGCTCTACGAGCAGTACTTC
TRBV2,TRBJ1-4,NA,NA,CASRTARTANEKLFF,TGTGCCAGCAGGACTGCCCGGACAGCTAATGAAAAACTGTTTTTT
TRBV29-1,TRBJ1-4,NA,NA,CSVELSGEKLFF,TGCAGCGTTGAACTGTCGGGTGAAAAACTGTTTTTT
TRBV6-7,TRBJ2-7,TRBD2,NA,CASSYSRQGLAGKSYEQYF,TGTGCCAGCAGTTACTCGCGCCAGGGACTAGCGGGAAAATCCTACGAGCAGTACTTC